The 29 T cell receptor beta chains below all came from one sample that was sequenced in a study of technical replicates of blood from several donors. Sequencing was performed with immunoSEQ multiplex PCR; in TCRdb, only in-frame clones are kept and a portion is missing. The data show 75,000 to 100,000 clones, with 95% seen just once and around 0.26% held by the top ten. Sequenced material: T cells isolated from PBMCs. All receptors derive from a human donor in good health.

V is TRBV10-1 and J is TRBJ2-7; D is perhaps TRBD2 (6 bases). Trimming stripped 5 bases from V and 3 bases from J, with 11 bases between. CDR3 length equals 13 residues. CDR1 WNHNN and CDR2 SYGVQD come from the germline V gene (reference sequence). The CDR3 is CASSHRTNYEQYF. The CDR3 nucleotides read TGCGCCAGCAGTCATCGGACTAACTACGAGCAGTACTTC.

The CDR3 reads CASFIGGTDTQYF. CDR3 coding DNA: TGTGCCAGCTTTATAGGGGGCACAGATACGCAGTATTTT. The chain recombines TRBV5-6 with TRBJ2-3, with D possibly matching TRBD1 (5 bases). Per the germline V gene, CDR1 is SGHDT and CDR2 is YYEEEE. The CDR3 is made up of 13 amino acids. V lost 7 bases and J lost 1, with 10 bases in between. The whole variable domain, filled in from reference TRBV5-6 and TRBJ2-3, reads DAGVTQSPTHLIKTRGQQVTLRCSPKSGHDTVSWYQQALGQGPQFIFQYYEEEERQRGNFPDRFSGHQFPNYSSELNVNALLLGDSALYLCASFIGGTDTQYFGPGTRLTVL.

This clone occurred once. The chain has TRBV6-1 and TRBJ2-1; D uncertain. Trimming shortened V by 6 bases and J by 8 bases, and 11 bases separated the two germline ends. CDR1 is MNHNS, CDR2 SASEGT, per germline. The CDR3 has 12 residues. This CDR3 is CASRARSDEQFF. The CDR3 bases are TGTGCCAGCAGAGCACGGAGCGATGAGCAGTTCTTC.

The V call is TRBV28, the J call TRBJ2-7; 11 positions agree with TRBD1. Losses at the gene ends were 8 bases for V and 12 bases for J; bases not matched to a gene: 9. The CDR3 contains 12 residues. The germline V gene encodes CDR1 MDHEN and CDR2 SYDVKM. The CDR3 is CASHLGQGVPYF. CDR3 DNA: TGTGCCAGCCACTTGGGACAGGGGGTGCCGTACTTC.

V usage is TRBV5-8 and J usage is TRBJ1-6; D gene unclear. V was pared by 4 bases and J by 12 bases, with 14 bases between. CDR1 and CDR2 from the germline V gene are SGHTS and YDEGEE. CDR3 length: 13 amino acids. CDR3 region: CASSLLNSIPLHF. CDR3 DNA: TGTGCCAGCAGCCTCCTTAACAGTATACCCCTCCACTTT.

The chain couples TRBV9 to TRBJ1-1; 9 positions match TRBD1. CDR1 and CDR2 (germline): SGDLS, YYNGEE. Trimming cost V 0 bases and J 7 bases; bases outside gene matches: 7. The CDR3 is made up of 15 amino acids. Here the CDR3 reads CASSVGTGVDSEAFF. The CDR3, as DNA: TGTGCCAGCAGCGTAGGGACAGGGGTTGATAGTGAAGCTTTCTTT. The whole variable domain, remainder taken from reference TRBV9 and TRBJ1-1, is DSGVTQTPKHLITATGQRVTLRCSPRSGDLSVYWYQQSLDQGLQFLIQYYNGEERAKGNILERFSAQQFPDLHSELNLSSLELGDSALYFCASSVGTGVDSEAFFGQGTRLTVV.

The chain links TRBV6-5 to TRBJ2-1; a weak D match, TRBD2 (6 bases). Trimming pared 5 bases from V and 9 bases from J, leaving 20 bases between. Germline CDR1 is MNHEY and CDR2 is SVGAGI. The CDR3 length is 15 residues. The CDR3 nucleotides are TGTGCCAGCAGTCCCCGGGAGCGGGTCGAAAGTGAGCAGTTCTTC. This codes for CASSPRERVESEQFF.

The V call is TRBV6-1, the J call TRBJ1-2, with 10 bases lining up with TRBD1. V was clipped by 8 bases and J by 5 bases; unmatched bases: 8. Germline V gene lookup returns CDR1 MNHNS and CDR2 SASEGT. CDR3 length: 14 amino acids. The CDR3 sequence: CASRQGAQTYGYTF. The CDR3 DNA reads as TGTGCCAGCCGACAGGGGGCGCAGACGTATGGCTACACCTTC.

The J gene is TRBJ1-5, the V gene TRBV19, with D possibly being TRBD1 (5 bases). Germline-derived CDR1 and CDR2 are LNHDA and SQIVND (reference sequence). Trimming stripped 5 bases from V and 0 bases from J, with 14 bases between. CDR3 length equals 16 residues. The DNA of the CDR3 is TGTGCCAGTAGTGTGGACACGTTATATAGCAATCAGCCCCAGCATTTT. This gives the protein CASSVDTLYSNQPQHF.

CDR3 protein: CRTSGNNEQFF. CDR3 coding DNA: TGCAGGACTAGCGGAAACAATGAGCAGTTCTTC. The rearrangement joins TRBV20-1 to TRBJ2-1, with 9 nucleotides matching TRBD2. The CDR3 is 11 residues long. CDR1 is DFQATT and CDR2 is SNEGSKA in the germline V gene (reference sequence).

This chain joins TRBV5-6 and TRBJ2-7, with 7 bases lining up with TRBD1. Trimming at V came to 4 bases and at J to 0 bases, leaving 13 bases not matched to a gene. This CDR3 contains 17 residues. The germline V gene encodes CDR1 SGHDT and CDR2 YYEEEE. CDR3 amino acids: CASSRIGYQGVSYEQYF. The CDR3 bases are TGTGCCAGCAGCCGAATAGGATATCAGGGGGTCTCCTACGAGCAGTACTTC.

CDR3 DNA: TGTGCCAGCTGGGGACAGCCACCGTCCGAGCAGTACTTC. Translated, it gives CASWGQPPSEQYF. The J gene is TRBJ2-7, the V gene TRBV28; the match to TRBD1 covers 7 bases. V was clipped by 8 bases and J by 6 bases; unmatched bases: 10. Germline V gene data show CDR1 as MDHEN and CDR2 as SYDVKM. The CDR3 runs 13 residues. Combining the CDR3 with reference TRBV28 and TRBJ2-7 gives the whole variable domain DVKVTQSSRYLVKRTGEKVFLECVQDMDHENMFWYRQDPGLGLRLIYFSYDVKMKEKGDIPEGYSVSREKKERFSLILESASTNQTSMYLCASWGQPPSEQYFGPGTRLTVT.

V gene TRBV27 combines with J gene TRBJ2-1, with D hard to call. Germline V gene data show CDR1 as MNHEY and CDR2 as SMNVEV (reference sequence). V lost 3 bases, J lost 2 bases, and 5 bases lay in between. The CDR3 sequence is 13 residues long. DNA for the CDR3: TGTGCCAGCAGTTTTAGTCCCTACAATGAGCAGTTCTTC. Translating gives CASSFSPYNEQFF.

This chain joins TRBV25-1 and TRBJ1-5; 7 bases are a match to TRBD1. Trimming at V came to 3 bases and at J to 9 bases, leaving 8 bases not matched to a gene. Germline V lookup: CDR1 MGHDK, CDR2 SYGVNS. This CDR3 contains 14 residues. The CDR3 sequence: CASSEGQTVRPQHF. CDR3 DNA sequence: TGTGCCAGCAGTGAGGGACAGACCGTTCGGCCCCAGCATTTT.

This chain joins TRBV29-1 and TRBJ1-1; TRBD1 is a possible D gene (6 bases). The CDR3 has 13 residues. Germline assignment: CDR1 SQVTM and CDR2 ANQGSEA. Trimming took off 5 bases at V and 3 bases at J, with 13 bases between the two ends. The DNA for the CDR3 is TGCAGCGTTCGGGACAACTCCTACACTGAAGCTTTCTTT. Protein sequence: CSVRDNSYTEAFF.

The gene calls are TRBV5-6 and TRBJ1-4; 7 bases are shared with TRBD1. The V segment lost 4 bases and the J segment 8 bases; nucleotides outside the gene matches: 5. Germline CDR1 is SGHDT and CDR2 is YYEEEE. This CDR3 region has 13 residues. The CDR3 DNA reads as TGTGCCAGCAGCAGGGACAGAGGGGAAAAACTGTTTTTT. Its protein is CASSRDRGEKLFF.

This chain joins TRBV4-1 and TRBJ1-1, with D hard to call. The CDR3 is 13 amino acids. Germline V gene lookup returns CDR1 MGHRA and CDR2 YSYEKL. V was shortened by 0 bases and J by 4 bases, with 6 bases between the two germline ends. CDR3 sequence (DNA): TGCGCCAGCAGCCAAGATCCGGTCACTGAAGCTTTCTTT. This sequence encodes CASSQDPVTEAFF.

The chain joins TRBV7-2 to TRBJ1-3, with D unclear. Trimming stripped 4 bases from V and 3 bases from J, with 7 bases between. The CDR3 extends over 13 amino acids. Germline CDR1 and CDR2: SGHTA and FQGNSA. CDR3 nucleotide sequence: TGTGCCAGCAGCTCCCAGAATGGAAACACCATATATTTT. Translation: CASSSQNGNTIYF. The whole variable domain, filled in from reference TRBV7-2 and TRBJ1-3, reads GAGVSQSPSNKVTEKGKDVELRCDPISGHTALYWYRQSLGQGLEFLIYFQGNSAPDKSGLPSDRFSAERTGGSVSTLTIQRTQQEDSAVYLCASSSQNGNTIYFGEGSWLTVV.

V usage is TRBV5-1 and J usage is TRBJ1-2; 8 bases are a match to TRBD1. Germline loops: CDR1 SGHRS, CDR2 YFSETQ. This CDR3 is 15 amino acids long. The junction had 14 bases not matched to a gene; V was cut back by 4 bases and J by 9 bases. In DNA, the CDR3 is TGCGCCAGCAGCCCGGAGACAGGGTACAGGGGGAGCTACACCTTC. Encoded protein: CASSPETGYRGSYTF.

The chain links TRBV2 to TRBJ1-5; TRBD1 aligns across 7 bases. The J segment lost 2 bases and the V segment lost 6 bases, leaving 7 bases of the junction unmatched. Germline values: CDR1 SNHLY, CDR2 FYNNEI. The CDR3 covers 15 residues. The CDR3 nucleotides read TGTGCCAGCAGCGACAGGGTTGGTGGCAATCAGCCCCAGCATTTT. This encodes CASSDRVGGNQPQHF.

The chain carries TRBV7-6 and TRBJ1-4; D remains unclear. The CDR3 contains 13 residues. Looked up from germline, CDR1 is SGHVS and CDR2 is FNYEAQ. V dropped 1 base and J dropped 8 bases, with 8 bases sitting between them. CDR3 nucleotide sequence: TGTGCCAGCAGCTTAGGGCTTCTGGAAAAACTGTTTTTT. This sequence encodes CASSLGLLEKLFF.

This clone was detected only once. The genes are TRBV4-1 and TRBJ2-5; 8 bases map to TRBD2. J gave up 0 bases and V 1 base, and 4 bases lay outside the gene matches. CDR1 MGHRA and CDR2 YSYEKL come from the germline V gene. This CDR3 has 16 residues. Here the CDR3 DNA reads TGCGCCAGCAGCCAAGTACTTAGCGGGGACCAAGAGACCCAGTACTTC. This gives the protein CASSQVLSGDQETQYF.

The V call is TRBV9, the J call TRBJ1-1, with D unclear. This CDR3 contains 14 residues. Germline V gene data show CDR1 as SGDLS and CDR2 as YYNGEE. Trimming removed 5 bases from V and 1 base from J, with 12 bases in between. CDR3 region: CASRVFIENTEAFF. CDR3 nucleotides: TGTGCCAGCAGAGTTTTCATAGAGAACACTGAAGCTTTCTTT.

The rearrangement uses TRBV19 and TRBJ2-5, with 8 bases aligning to TRBD1. V lost 6 bases, J lost 5 bases, and 8 bases stayed unmatched. The CDR3 sequence is 14 residues long. Germline assignment: CDR1 LNHDA and CDR2 SQIVND (reference sequence). The CDR3 region has the DNA TGTGCCAGTAGCGACAGGGGCCGTGGGGAGACCCAGTACTTC. Translation: CASSDRGRGETQYF.

The rearrangement joins TRBV4-1 to TRBJ2-7; 8 nucleotides agree with TRBD1. With V trimmed by 0 bases and J by 7 bases, 5 bases remained unmatched. Germline assignment: CDR1 MGHRA and CDR2 YSYEKL. This CDR3 has 14 amino acids. CDR3 amino acids: CASSQEGTGSEQYF. Here the CDR3 DNA reads TGCGCCAGCAGCCAAGAAGGGACAGGTAGTGAGCAGTACTTC.

The chain joins TRBV27 to TRBJ1-4, with unresolved D. Trimming left V 0 bases short and J 8 bases short, with 10 bases between. The CDR3 covers 14 residues. Germline-derived CDR1 and CDR2 are MNHEY and SMNVEV (reference sequence). The CDR3 sequence: CASSLSPQVEKLFF. In DNA form, the CDR3 reads TGTGCCAGCAGTTTATCCCCCCAGGTAGAAAAACTGTTTTTT.

This sequence joins TRBV6-4 and TRBJ1-3, with D unresolved. The V end was cut by 6 bases, the J end by 0 bases, with 6 bases between. The CDR3 is 13 amino acids. CDR1 is MRHNA, CDR2 SNTAGT, per germline. DNA for the CDR3: TGTGCCAGCAGAATCTTCTCTGGAAACACCATATATTTT. It yields the protein CASRIFSGNTIYF.

The chain uses TRBV27 and TRBJ2-1; 10 nucleotides line up with TRBD1. The CDR3 has 14 residues. Germline V gene lookup returns CDR1 MNHEY and CDR2 SMNVEV (reference sequence). Trimming cost V 6 bases and J 7 bases; bases outside gene matches: 6. The CDR3 sequence is CASRSTGGPNEQFF. In DNA form, the CDR3 reads TGTGCCAGCAGGTCGACAGGGGGCCCAAATGAGCAGTTCTTC.

This chain joins TRBV5-1 and TRBJ1-5; 8 positions agree with TRBD1. V was pared by 0 bases and J by 3 bases, with 2 bases of the junction left unmatched. Germline V gene sequence: CDR1 SGHRS, CDR2 YFSETQ. The CDR3 has 15 residues. This CDR3 is CASSLGQGINQPQHF. Written as DNA, the CDR3 is TGCGCCAGCAGCTTGGGACAGGGGATCAATCAGCCCCAGCATTTT.